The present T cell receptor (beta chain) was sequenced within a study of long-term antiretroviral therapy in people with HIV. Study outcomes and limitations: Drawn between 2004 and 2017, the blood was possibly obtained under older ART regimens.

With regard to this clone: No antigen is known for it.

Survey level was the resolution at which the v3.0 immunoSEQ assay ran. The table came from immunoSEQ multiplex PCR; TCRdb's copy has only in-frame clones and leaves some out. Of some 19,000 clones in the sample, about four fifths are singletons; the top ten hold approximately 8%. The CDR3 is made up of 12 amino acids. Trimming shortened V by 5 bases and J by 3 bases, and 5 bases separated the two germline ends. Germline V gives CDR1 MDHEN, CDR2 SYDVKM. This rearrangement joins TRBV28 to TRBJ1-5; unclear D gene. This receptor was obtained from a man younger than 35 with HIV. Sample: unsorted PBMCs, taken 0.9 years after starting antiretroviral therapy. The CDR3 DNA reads TGTGCCAGCAGTCTACTCAATCAGCCCCAGCATTTT. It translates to CASSLLNQPQHF. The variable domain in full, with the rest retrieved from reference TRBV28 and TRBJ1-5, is DVKVTQSSRYLVKRTGEKVFLECVQDMDHENMFWYRQDPGLGLRLIYFSYDVKMKEKGDIPEGYSVSREKKERFSLILESASTNQTSMYLCASSLLNQPQHFGDGTRLSIL.